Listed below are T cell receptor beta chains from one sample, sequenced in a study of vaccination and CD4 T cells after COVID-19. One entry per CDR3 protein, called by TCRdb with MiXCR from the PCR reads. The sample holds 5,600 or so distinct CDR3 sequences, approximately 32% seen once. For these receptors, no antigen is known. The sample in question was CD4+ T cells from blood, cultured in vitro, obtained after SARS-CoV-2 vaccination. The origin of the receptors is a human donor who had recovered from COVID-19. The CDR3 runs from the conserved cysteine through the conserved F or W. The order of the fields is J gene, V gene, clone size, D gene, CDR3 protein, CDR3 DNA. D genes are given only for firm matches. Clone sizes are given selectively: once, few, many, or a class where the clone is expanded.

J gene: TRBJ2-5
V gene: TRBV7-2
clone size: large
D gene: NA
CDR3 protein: CASSLEREEETQYF
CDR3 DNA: TGTGCCAGCAGCTTAGAAAGGGAGGAAGAGACCCAGTACTTC

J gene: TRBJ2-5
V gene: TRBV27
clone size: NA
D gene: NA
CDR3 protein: CASSSASFGSETQYF
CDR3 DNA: TGTGCCAGCAGCTCCGCATCGTTTGGGAGCGAGACCCAGTACTTC

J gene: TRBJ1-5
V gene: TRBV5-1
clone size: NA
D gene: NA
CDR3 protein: CASSLAGGYQPQHF
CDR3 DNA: TGCGCCAGCAGCTTGGCCGGAGGGTATCAGCCCCAGCATTTT

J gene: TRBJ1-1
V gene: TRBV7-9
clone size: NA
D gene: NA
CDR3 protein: CASSLDPVEAFF
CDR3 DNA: TGTGCCAGCAGCTTAGATCCGGTTGAAGCTTTCTTT

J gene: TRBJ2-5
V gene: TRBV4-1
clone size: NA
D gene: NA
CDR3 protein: CASSQVLETQYF
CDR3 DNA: TGCGCCAGCAGCCAAGTTCTCGAGACCCAGTACTTC

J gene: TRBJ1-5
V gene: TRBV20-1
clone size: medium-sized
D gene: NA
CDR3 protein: CSASPRFSNQPQHF
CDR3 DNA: TGCAGTGCCTCTCCCCGATTTAGCAATCAGCCCCAGCATTTT

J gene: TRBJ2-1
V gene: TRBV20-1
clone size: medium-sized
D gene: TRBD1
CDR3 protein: CSAPDRREQFF
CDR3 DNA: TGCAGTGCGCCGGACAGGAGGGAGCAGTTCTTC

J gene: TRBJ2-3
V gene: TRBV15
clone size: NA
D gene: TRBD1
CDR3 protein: CATSRDQGQARLSTDTQYF
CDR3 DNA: TGTGCCACCAGCAGAGATCAGGGACAGGCCCGGCTTAGCACAGATACGCAGTATTTT

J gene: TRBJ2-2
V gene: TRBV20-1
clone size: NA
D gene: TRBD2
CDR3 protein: CSASPTGGGGGELFF
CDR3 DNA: TGCAGTGCTAGCCCCACGGGAGGGGGGGGCGGGGAGCTGTTTTTT

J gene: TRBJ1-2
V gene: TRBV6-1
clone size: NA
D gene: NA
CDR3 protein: CASRVQSNYGYTF
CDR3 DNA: TGTGCCAGCAGGGTACAGTCTAACTATGGCTACACCTTC

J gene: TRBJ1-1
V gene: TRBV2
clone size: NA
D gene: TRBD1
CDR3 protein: CASSEGTGRRTEAFF
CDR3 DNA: TGTGCCAGCAGTGAAGGGACAGGGCGGAGGACTGAAGCTTTCTTT

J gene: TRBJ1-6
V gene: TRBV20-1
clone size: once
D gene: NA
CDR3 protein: CSALDRIFNSPLHF
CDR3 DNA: TGCAGTGCTTTGGACAGAATTTTTAATTCACCCCTCCACTTT

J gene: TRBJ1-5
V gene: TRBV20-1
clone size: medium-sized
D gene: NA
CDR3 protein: CSATPPGGHQPQHF
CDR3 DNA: TGCAGTGCTACCCCCCCGGGAGGCCATCAGCCCCAGCATTTT

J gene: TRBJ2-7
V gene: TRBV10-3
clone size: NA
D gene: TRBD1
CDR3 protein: CAIRGQGKNYEQYF
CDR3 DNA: TGTGCCATCAGGGGACAGGGGAAGAACTACGAGCAGTACTTC

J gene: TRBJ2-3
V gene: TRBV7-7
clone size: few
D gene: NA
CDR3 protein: CASSVGFTDTQYF
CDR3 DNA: TGTGCTAGCAGCGTTGGATTCACAGATACGCAGTATTTT

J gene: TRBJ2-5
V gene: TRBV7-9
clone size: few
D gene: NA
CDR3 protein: CASSQWSETQYF
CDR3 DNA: TGTGCCAGCAGCCAATGGTCAGAGACCCAGTACTTC

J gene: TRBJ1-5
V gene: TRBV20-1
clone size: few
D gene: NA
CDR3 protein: CSARNPPQPQHF
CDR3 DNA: TGCAGTGCTAGAAATCCACCACAGCCCCAGCATTTT

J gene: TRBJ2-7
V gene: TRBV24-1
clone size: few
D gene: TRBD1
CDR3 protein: CATSPAPDRSYEQYF
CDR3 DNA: TGTGCCACCAGTCCAGCTCCGGACAGGTCCTACGAGCAGTACTTC

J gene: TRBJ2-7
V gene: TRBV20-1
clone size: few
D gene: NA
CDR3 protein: CSARVWDPRSYEQYF
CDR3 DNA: TGCAGTGCTAGGGTATGGGACCCGAGGAGCTACGAGCAGTACTTC

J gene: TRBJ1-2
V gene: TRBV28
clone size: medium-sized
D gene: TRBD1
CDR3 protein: CASSPSGTALYGYTF
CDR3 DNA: TGTGCCAGCAGTCCCTCCGGGACAGCCCTCTATGGCTACACCTTC

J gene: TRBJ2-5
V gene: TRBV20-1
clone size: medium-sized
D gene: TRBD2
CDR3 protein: CSIAGGVETQYF
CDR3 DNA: TGCAGTATAGCGGGAGGGGTGGAGACCCAGTACTTC

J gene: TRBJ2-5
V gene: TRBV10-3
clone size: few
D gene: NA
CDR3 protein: CASHTNLQETQYF
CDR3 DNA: TGTGCCAGCCACACGAACCTCCAAGAGACCCAGTACTTC

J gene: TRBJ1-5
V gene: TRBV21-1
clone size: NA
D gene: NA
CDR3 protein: CASSKNRAKNQPQHF
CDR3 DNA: TGTGCCAGCAGCAAGAACCGGGCAAAGAATCAGCCCCAGCATTTT

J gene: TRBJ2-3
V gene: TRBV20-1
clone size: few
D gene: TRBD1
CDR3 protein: CSAREPTGGADTQYF
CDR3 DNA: TGCAGTGCTAGAGAACCCACAGGGGGTGCGGATACGCAGTATTTT

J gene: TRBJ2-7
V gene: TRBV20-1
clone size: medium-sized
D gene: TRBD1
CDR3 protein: CSAFGRTGNEQYF
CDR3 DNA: TGCAGTGCTTTCGGCCGGACAGGGAACGAGCAGTACTTC

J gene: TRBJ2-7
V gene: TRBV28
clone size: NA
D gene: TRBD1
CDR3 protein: CASRIDRVGEQYF
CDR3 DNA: TGTGCCAGCAGGATCGACAGGGTGGGAGAGCAGTACTTC

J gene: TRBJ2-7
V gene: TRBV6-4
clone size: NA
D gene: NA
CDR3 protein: CASSEGDTYEQYF
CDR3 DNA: TGTGCCAGCAGTGAGGGGGACACCTACGAGCAGTACTTC

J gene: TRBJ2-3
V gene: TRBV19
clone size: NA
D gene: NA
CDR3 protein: CASSIKSEDTQYF
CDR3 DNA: TGTGCCAGTAGTATAAAGAGCGAAGATACGCAGTATTTT

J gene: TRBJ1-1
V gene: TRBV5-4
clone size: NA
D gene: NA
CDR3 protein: CASSLEQGAEAFF
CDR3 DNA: TGTGCCAGCAGCTTGGAACAGGGCGCTGAAGCTTTCTTT

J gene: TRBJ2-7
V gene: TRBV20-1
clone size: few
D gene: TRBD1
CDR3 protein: CSARAGTVGYEQYF
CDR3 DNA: TGCAGTGCTAGGGCCGGGACAGTGGGCTACGAGCAGTACTTC

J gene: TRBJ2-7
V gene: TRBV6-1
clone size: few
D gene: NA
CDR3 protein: CASSEVGSSYEQYF
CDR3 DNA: TGTGCCAGCAGTGAAGTAGGCAGCTCCTACGAGCAGTACTTC

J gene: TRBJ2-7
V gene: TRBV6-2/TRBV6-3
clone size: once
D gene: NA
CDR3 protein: CASSSHRGPYYEQYF
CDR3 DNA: TGTGCCAGCAGTTCCCACCGGGGCCCCTACTACGAGCAGTACTTC

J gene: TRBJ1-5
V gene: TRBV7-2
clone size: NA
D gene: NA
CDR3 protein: CASSFTSNQPQHF
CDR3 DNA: TGTGCCAGCAGCTTTACTAGCAATCAGCCCCAGCATTTT

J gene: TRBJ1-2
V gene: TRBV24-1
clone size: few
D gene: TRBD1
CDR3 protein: CATQGQGRGYTF
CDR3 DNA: TGTGCCACTCAGGGACAGGGGAGAGGCTACACCTTC

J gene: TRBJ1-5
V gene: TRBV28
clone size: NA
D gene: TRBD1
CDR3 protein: CASSPQGGAGGNQPQHF
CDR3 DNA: TGTGCCAGCAGTCCTCAAGGGGGCGCTGGGGGCAATCAGCCCCAGCATTTT

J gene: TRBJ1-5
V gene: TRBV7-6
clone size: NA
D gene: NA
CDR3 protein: CAGSLNQYSNQPQHF
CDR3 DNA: TGTGCCGGCAGCTTAAATCAGTATAGCAATCAGCCCCAGCATTTT

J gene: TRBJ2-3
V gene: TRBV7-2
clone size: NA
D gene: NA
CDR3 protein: CASSRFLTGTDTQYF
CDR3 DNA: TGTGCCAGCAGTCGTTTCCTCACAGGCACAGATACGCAGTATTTT

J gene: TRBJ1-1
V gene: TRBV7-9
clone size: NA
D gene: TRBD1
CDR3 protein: CASSLRSGQGDTEAFF
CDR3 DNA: TGTGCCAGCAGCTTGAGGTCAGGACAGGGGGACACTGAAGCTTTCTTT

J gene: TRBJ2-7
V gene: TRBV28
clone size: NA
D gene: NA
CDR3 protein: CASSLVWDEQYF
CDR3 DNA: TGTGCCAGCAGTTTAGTTTGGGACGAGCAGTACTTC

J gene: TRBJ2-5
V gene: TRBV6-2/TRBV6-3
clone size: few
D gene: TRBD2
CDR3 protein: CASSPSGLAEGTQYF
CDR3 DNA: TGTGCCAGCAGCCCATCGGGACTAGCCGAAGGAACCCAGTACTTC

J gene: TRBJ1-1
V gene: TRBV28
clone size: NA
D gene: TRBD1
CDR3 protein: CASRTLQQGAHNTEAFF
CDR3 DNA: TGTGCCAGCAGGACCCTTCAGCAGGGGGCACATAACACTGAAGCTTTCTTT

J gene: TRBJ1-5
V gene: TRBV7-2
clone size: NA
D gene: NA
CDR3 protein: CASSLIGISQPQHF
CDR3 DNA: TGTGCCAGCAGCTTAATAGGGATCAGTCAGCCCCAGCATTTT

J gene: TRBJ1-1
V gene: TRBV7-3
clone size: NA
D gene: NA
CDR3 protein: CASSFRGEGTEAFF
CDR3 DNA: TGTGCCAGCAGCTTTAGGGGGGAGGGGACTGAAGCTTTCTTT

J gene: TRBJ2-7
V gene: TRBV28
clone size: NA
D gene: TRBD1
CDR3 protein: CASSFLGTGALYEQYF
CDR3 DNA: TGTGCCAGCAGTTTTCTCGGGACAGGGGCACTCTACGAGCAGTACTTC

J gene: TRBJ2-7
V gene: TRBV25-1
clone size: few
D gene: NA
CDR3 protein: CASSDKAGEQYF
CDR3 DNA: TGTGCCAGCAGTGATAAGGCCGGCGAGCAGTACTTC